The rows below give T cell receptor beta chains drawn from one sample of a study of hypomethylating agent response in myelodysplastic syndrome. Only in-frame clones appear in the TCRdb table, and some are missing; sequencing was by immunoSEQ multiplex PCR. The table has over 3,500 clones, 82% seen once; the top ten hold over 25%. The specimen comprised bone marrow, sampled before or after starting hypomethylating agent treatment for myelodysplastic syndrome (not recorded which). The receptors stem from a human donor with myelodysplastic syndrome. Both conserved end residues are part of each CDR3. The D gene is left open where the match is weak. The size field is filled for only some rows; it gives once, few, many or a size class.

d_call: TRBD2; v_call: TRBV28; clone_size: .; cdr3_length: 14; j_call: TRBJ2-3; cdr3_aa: CASSSPAGADTQYF; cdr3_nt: TGTGCCAGCAGTTCCCCCGCGGGGGCAGATACGCAGTATTTT
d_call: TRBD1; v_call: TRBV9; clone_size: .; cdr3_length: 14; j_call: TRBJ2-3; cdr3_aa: CASSDRTGTDTQYF; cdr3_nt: TGTGCCAGCAGCGACCGGACAGGGACAGATACGCAGTATTTT
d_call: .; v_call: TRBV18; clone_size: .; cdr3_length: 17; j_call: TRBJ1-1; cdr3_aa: CASSAHPPTVTNTEAFF; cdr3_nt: TGTGCCAGCTCAGCACACCCCCCGACAGTTACGAACACTGAAGCTTTCTTT
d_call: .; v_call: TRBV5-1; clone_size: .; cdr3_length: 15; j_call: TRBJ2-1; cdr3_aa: CASRTVPGSYNEQFF; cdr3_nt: TGCGCCAGTCGTACCGTCCCTGGCTCCTACAATGAGCAGTTCTTC
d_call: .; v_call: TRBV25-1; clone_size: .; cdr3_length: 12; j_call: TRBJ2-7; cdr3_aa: CASAIGKGEQYF; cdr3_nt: TGTGCCAGCGCAATAGGAAAGGGCGAACAGTACTTC
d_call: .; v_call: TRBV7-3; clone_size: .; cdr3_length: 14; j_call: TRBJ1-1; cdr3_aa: CASRRGRENTEAFF; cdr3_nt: TGTGCCAGCAGACGGGGACGGGAGAACACTGAAGCTTTCTTT
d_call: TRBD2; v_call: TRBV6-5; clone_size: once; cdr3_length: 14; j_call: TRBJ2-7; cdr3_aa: CASKGTRGRYEQYF; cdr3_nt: TGTGCCAGCAAGGGGACTAGAGGACGCTACGAGCAGTACTTC
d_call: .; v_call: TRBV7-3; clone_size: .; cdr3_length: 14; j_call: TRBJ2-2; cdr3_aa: CASSLLGETGELFF; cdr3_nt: TGTGCCAGCAGCTTATTAGGGGAAACCGGGGAGCTGTTTTTT
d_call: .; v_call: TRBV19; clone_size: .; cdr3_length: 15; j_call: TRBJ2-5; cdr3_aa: CASSPRSGVSETQYF; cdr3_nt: TGTGCCAGTAGTCCCCGATCGGGAGTCTCGGAGACCCAGTACTTC
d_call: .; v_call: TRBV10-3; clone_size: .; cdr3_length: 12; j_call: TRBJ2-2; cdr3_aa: CAIGGGAGELFF; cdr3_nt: TGTGCCATCGGAGGGGGGGCCGGGGAGCTGTTTTTT
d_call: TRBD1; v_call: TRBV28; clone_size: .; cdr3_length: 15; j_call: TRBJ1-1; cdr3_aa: CASSQPGTGRTEAFF; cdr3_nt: TGTGCCAGCAGCCAACCAGGGACAGGGAGGACTGAAGCTTTCTTT
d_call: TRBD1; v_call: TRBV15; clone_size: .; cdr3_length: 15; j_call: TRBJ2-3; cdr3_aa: CATSFGQGATDTQYF; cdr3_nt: TGTGCCACCAGCTTCGGACAGGGAGCTACAGATACGCAGTATTTT
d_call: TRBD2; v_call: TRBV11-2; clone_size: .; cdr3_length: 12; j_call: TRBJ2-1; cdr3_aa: CASTVLAGDQFF; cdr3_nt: TGTGCCAGCACCGTACTAGCGGGAGATCAGTTCTTC
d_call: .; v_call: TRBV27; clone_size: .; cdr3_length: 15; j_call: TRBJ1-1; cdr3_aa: CASSLSRTANTEAFF; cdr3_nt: TGTGCCAGCAGTTTATCTCGGACGGCGAACACTGAAGCTTTCTTT
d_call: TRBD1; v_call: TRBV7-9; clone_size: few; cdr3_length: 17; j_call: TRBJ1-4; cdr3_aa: CASSLAGGTGANEKLFF; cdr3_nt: TGTGCCAGCAGCTTAGCGGGGGGGACAGGGGCGAATGAAAAACTGTTTTTT
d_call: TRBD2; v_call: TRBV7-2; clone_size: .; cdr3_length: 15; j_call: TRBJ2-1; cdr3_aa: CASSLGSGRASEQFF; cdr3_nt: TGTGCCAGCAGCTTAGGTAGCGGGAGGGCCAGTGAGCAGTTCTTC
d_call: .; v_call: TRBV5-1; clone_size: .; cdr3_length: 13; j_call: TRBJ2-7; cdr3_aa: CASSLDGRVEQYF; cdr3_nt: TGCGCCAGCAGCTTGGACGGTAGGGTCGAGCAGTACTTC
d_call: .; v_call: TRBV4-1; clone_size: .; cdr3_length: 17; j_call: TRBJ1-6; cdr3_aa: CASSQDLGGTEASPLHF; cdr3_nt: TGCGCCAGCAGCCAAGATCTGGGGGGGACTGAAGCTTCACCCCTCCACTTT
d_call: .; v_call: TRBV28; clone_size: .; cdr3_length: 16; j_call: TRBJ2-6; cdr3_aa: CASSLQGLAGANVLTF; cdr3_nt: TGTGCCAGCAGTTTACAGGGACTGGCAGGGGCCAACGTCCTGACTTTC
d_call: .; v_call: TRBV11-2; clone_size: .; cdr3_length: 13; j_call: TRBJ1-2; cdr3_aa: CASSPTGNYGYTF; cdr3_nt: TGTGCCAGCAGCCCTACAGGGAACTATGGCTACACCTTC
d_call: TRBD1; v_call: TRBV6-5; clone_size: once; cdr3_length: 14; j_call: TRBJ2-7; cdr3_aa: CASSYLRQGYEQYF; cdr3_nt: TGTGCCAGCAGTTACTTGAGACAGGGTTACGAGCAGTACTTC
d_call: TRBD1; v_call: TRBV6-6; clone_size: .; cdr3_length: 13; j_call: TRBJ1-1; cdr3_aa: CASRIDRGAEAFF; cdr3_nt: TGTGCCAGCAGAATTGACAGGGGTGCTGAAGCTTTCTTT
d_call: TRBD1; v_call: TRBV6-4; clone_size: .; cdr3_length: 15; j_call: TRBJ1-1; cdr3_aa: CASSTDRATYTEAFF; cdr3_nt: TGTGCCAGCAGTACGGACAGGGCCACGTACACTGAAGCTTTCTTT
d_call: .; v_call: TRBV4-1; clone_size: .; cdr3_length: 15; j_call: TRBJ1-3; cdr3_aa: CASSQGDMGGNTIYF; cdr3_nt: TGCGCCAGCAGCCAAGGGGACATGGGGGGAAACACCATATATTTT
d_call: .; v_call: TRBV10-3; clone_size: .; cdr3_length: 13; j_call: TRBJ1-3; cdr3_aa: CAISRLQGNTIYF; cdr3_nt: TGTGCCATCAGTCGATTACAGGGAAACACCATATATTTT
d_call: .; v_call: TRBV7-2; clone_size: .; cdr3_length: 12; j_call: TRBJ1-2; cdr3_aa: CASSMGPSGYTF; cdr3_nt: TGTGCCAGCAGCATGGGGCCCAGTGGCTACACCTTC
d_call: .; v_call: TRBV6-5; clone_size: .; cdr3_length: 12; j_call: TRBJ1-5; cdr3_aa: CASSNSNQPQHF; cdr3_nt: TGTGCCAGCAGTAATAGCAATCAGCCCCAGCATTTT
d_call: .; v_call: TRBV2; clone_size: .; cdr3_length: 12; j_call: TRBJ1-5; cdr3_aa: CASNGRTQPQHF; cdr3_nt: TGTGCCAGCAACGGGAGGACCCAGCCCCAGCATTTT
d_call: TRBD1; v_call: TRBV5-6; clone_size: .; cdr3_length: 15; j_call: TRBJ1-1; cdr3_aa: CASSHPTTRGTEAFF; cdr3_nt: TGTGCCAGCAGCCACCCTACCACCAGGGGGACTGAAGCTTTCTTT
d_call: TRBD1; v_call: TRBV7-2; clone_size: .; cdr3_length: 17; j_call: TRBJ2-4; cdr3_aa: CASSLVAGGVWGNIQYF; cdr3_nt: TGTGCCAGCAGCTTAGTAGCAGGGGGTGTTTGGGGAAACATTCAGTACTTC
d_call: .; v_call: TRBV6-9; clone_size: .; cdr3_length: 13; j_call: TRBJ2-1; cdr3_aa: CASSFTLNNEQFF; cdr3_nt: TGTGCCAGCAGTTTTACACTAAACAATGAGCAGTTCTTC